This TCR beta chain originates from a study of shared clonotypes between healthy human individuals. Overall study results and limits: Estimated richness values were generally larger in naive subsets than in memory subsets.

The deep-level immunoSEQ assay was used. The table came from immunoSEQ multiplex PCR; TCRdb's copy has only in-frame clones and leaves some out. The sample has 2 million or so clones, over 85% seen once. Note on this clone: Its antigen is still unknown.

Those who donated were healthy HIV-negative adults, with no recent acute infections or vaccinations reported. Division of CD4+ cells produced a CD45RA+ naive subset and a CD45RA-negative memory subset. Germline CDR1 KGHSH, CDR2 LQKENI. V was pared by 4 bases and J by 11 bases, with 11 bases of the junction left unmatched. This CDR3 is 15 amino acids long. The TCR comes from a young man in good health. The chain carries TRBV18 and TRBJ2-2; TRBD1 matches at 9 bases. The material sequenced was naive CD4+ T cells sorted from blood. Subset of the sample: CD45RA+ positively selected. CDR3 protein: CASSLRQGDLAELFF. CDR3 nucleotide sequence: TGTGCCAGCTCACTTCGACAGGGGGATCTGGCTGAGCTGTTTTTT. The entire variable domain, with the rest obtained from reference TRBV18 and TRBJ2-2, is as follows: NAGVMQNPRHLVRRRGQEARLRCSPMKGHSHVYWYRQLPEEGLKFMVYLQKENIIDESGMPKERFSAEFPKEGPSILRIQQVVRGDSAAYFCASSLRQGDLAELFFGEGSRLTVL.